A selection of T cell receptor beta chains follows, all from one sample in a study of CD8+CD57+ T cells in acquired aplastic anemia. Each CDR3 protein is one row after TCRdb ran MiXCR on the reads. The table records 150,000 to 200,000 distinct CDR3 sequences, about three fifths of them present only once. The material sequenced was sorted CD4+, CD8+, or CD8+CD57+ T cells (not recorded which) from PBMCs. The receptors were gathered from a human donor in good health. Both conserved end residues are part of each CDR3. Each record gives: V gene, clone size, D gene, J gene, CDR3 length, CDR3 protein, CDR3 DNA. D genes are given only for firm matches. Clone size, where shown, is once, few, many, or a class for clones that have expanded.

>TRBV19|many|TRBD1|TRBJ1-5|14
CASQQGYGNQPQHF
TGTGCCAGTCAACAGGGGTACGGCAATCAGCCCCAGCATTTT
>TRBV2|once|NA|TRBJ2-7|14
CASSGSAGGYEQYF
TGTGCCAGCAGTGGGTCGGCAGGAGGTTACGAGCAGTACTTC
>TRBV2|few|NA|TRBJ2-1|13
CASSETPTGQQFF
TGTGCCAGCAGCGAAACCCCGACAGGACAACAGTTCTTC
>TRBV2|NA|TRBD1|TRBJ1-1|15
CASVLVGQGLSEAFF
TGTGCCAGCGTCTTGGTGGGACAGGGACTTTCTGAAGCTTTCTTT
>TRBV15|many|TRBD2|TRBJ2-3|16
CATRPGLADFTDTQYF
TGTGCCACACGGCCCGGACTAGCGGATTTCACAGATACGCAGTATTTT
>TRBV14|few|TRBD1|TRBJ2-3|13
CASRRDRLDTQYF
TGTGCCAGCAGGCGGGACAGGCTGGATACGCAGTATTTT
>TRBV25-1|NA|TRBD1|TRBJ2-3|14
CASSPGQNRDTQYF
TGTGCCAGCAGTCCGGGACAGAATAGGGATACGCAGTATTTT
>TRBV15|NA|TRBD2|TRBJ2-5|16
CATSRNTGLADNEQYF
TGTGCCACCAGCAGGAACACGGGACTAGCGGACAATGAGCAGTACTTC
>TRBV19|NA|TRBD2|TRBJ2-2|17
CASSIGGTSGGTGELFF
TGTGCCAGTAGTATTGGAGGTACGAGCGGGGGGACCGGGGAGCTGTTTTTT
>TRBV6-4|NA|NA|TRBJ2-1|15
CASSRGGLSYNEQFF
TGTGCCAGCAGCCGTGGTGGCCTATCCTACAATGAGCAGTTCTTC
>TRBV10-3|NA|TRBD2|TRBJ2-2|16
CAISESASGNTGELFF
TGTGCCATCAGTGAGTCAGCTAGCGGGAACACCGGGGAGCTGTTTTTT
>TRBV9|NA|NA|TRBJ1-1|16
CASSVAPIVGNTEAFF
TGTGCCAGCAGCGTAGCCCCCATAGTGGGAAACACTGAAGCTTTCTTT
>TRBV12-3/TRBV12-4|few|NA|TRBJ2-5|14
CASSSIQGGETQYF
TGTGCCAGCAGCAGTATTCAGGGGGGGGAGACCCAGTACTTC
>TRBV20-1|NA|NA|TRBJ2-5|12
CSARDLSTTQYF
TGCAGTGCTAGAGATCTGAGCACGACCCAGTACTTC
>TRBV7-9|NA|TRBD2|TRBJ2-5|15
CASSLGAGGGETQYF
TGTGCCAGCAGCTTAGGAGCGGGAGGGGGTGAGACCCAGTACTTC
>TRBV7-2|NA|NA|TRBJ2-3|16
CASSIGGDRSTDTQYF
TGTGCCAGCAGCATAGGGGGGGACAGAAGCACAGATACGCAGTATTTT
>TRBV7-8|few|TRBD1|TRBJ1-5|14
CASSPTAGGQPQHF
TGTGCCAGCAGCCCTACGGCAGGGGGTCAGCCCCAGCATTTT
>TRBV29-1|many|TRBD1|TRBJ1-1|15
CSVPRGGGLSTEAFF
TGCAGCGTTCCCAGGGGGGGGGGGCTGAGCACTGAAGCTTTCTTT
>TRBV19|few|TRBD1|TRBJ1-6|14
CASRVQGHNSPLHF
TGTGCCAGTAGGGTACAGGGGCATAATTCACCCCTCCACTTT
>TRBV7-8|NA|TRBD2|TRBJ2-5|16
CASSIEASGGAKTQYF
TGTGCCAGCAGTATAGAGGCTAGCGGGGGGGCGAAGACCCAGTACTTC
>TRBV2|few|NA|TRBJ2-5|14
CASSASPTLGTQYF
TGTGCCAGCAGTGCATCACCCACGCTCGGGACCCAGTACTTC
>TRBV5-8|NA|NA|TRBJ1-6|15
CASSLTGLGGSPLHF
TGTGCCAGCAGCTTGACAGGGCTGGGAGGATCACCCCTCCACTTT
>TRBV5-6|once|NA|TRBJ1-1|14
CASSPEDVNTEAFF
TGTGCCAGCAGCCCAGAGGACGTTAACACTGAAGCTTTCTTT
>TRBV25-1|NA|TRBD1|TRBJ1-4|15
CASTQTTGAYEKLFF
TGTGCCAGCACCCAGACGACAGGGGCATACGAAAAACTGTTTTTT
>TRBV10-3|NA|TRBD1|TRBJ2-1|15
CAISAGQSFRNEQFF
TGTGCCATCAGTGCGGGACAGAGCTTCAGGAATGAGCAGTTCTTC
>TRBV7-9|NA|NA|TRBJ2-7|12
CASSLRPDEQYF
TGTGCCAGCAGCTTAAGGCCGGACGAGCAGTACTTC
>TRBV2|NA|NA|TRBJ2-3|17
CASRAAQGGLITDTQYF
TGTGCCAGCAGGGCCGCGCAGGGGGGCCTGATCACAGATACGCAGTATTTC
>TRBV20-1|NA|TRBD2|TRBJ2-7|14
CSARTAGGSYEQYF
TGCAGTGCTAGGACAGCGGGAGGCTCCTACGAGCAGTACTTC
>TRBV3-1|NA|NA|TRBJ1-4|14
CASSADSENEKLFF
TGTGCCAGCAGCGCGGACAGCGAGAATGAAAAACTGTTTTTT
>TRBV7-9|NA|TRBD2|TRBJ2-7|17
CASSLVPGLAGGGEQYF
TGTGCCAGCAGCTTAGTGCCAGGACTAGCGGGAGGGGGCGAGCAGTACTTC
>TRBV19|NA|NA|TRBJ2-7|13
CASSPQLGYEQYF
TGTGCCAGTAGTCCCCAGCTAGGCTACGAGCAGTACTTC
>TRBV19|NA|NA|TRBJ1-1|16
CASSTSQGILNTEAFF
TGTGCCAGTAGTACATCACAGGGTATCCTGAACACTGAAGCTTTCTTT
>TRBV7-8|few|NA|TRBJ2-5|14
CASSLPQPKETQYF
TGTGCCAGCAGCTTACCCCAGCCCAAAGAGACCCAGTACTTC
>TRBV7-3|NA|NA|TRBJ2-7|16
CASSPFGEGQDYEQYF
TGTGCCAGCAGCCCATTCGGGGAGGGACAGGACTACGAGCAGTACTTC
>TRBV10-3|NA|NA|TRBJ2-7|13
CAISRRESYEQYF
TGTGCCATCAGTCGACGGGAGTCCTACGAGCAGTACTTC
>TRBV5-6|many|NA|TRBJ2-7|12
CASSHDSYEQYF
TGTGCCAGCAGCCACGACAGCTACGAGCAGTACTTC
>TRBV6-1|many|NA|TRBJ1-1|14
CASSEGREDPEAFF
TGTGCCAGCAGTGAAGGGAGGGAGGATCCTGAAGCTTTCTTT
>TRBV9|NA|TRBD1|TRBJ1-2|17
CASSVVETGAGYYGYTF
TGTGCCAGCAGCGTAGTAGAGACAGGGGCTGGGTATTATGGCTACACCTTC
>TRBV6-5|many|NA|TRBJ1-2|14
CASRTAPNNYGYTF
TGTGCCAGTAGGACAGCACCGAACAACTATGGCTACACCTTC
>TRBV12-5|NA|TRBD2|TRBJ2-1|15
CASGGSGVPYNEQFF
TGTGCTAGTGGCGGCAGCGGGGTCCCTTACAATGAGCAGTTCTTC
>TRBV5-1|NA|NA|TRBJ2-7|14
CASSPGTGIYEQYF
TGCGCCAGCAGCCCAGGGACGGGGATCTACGAGCAGTACTTC
>TRBV7-8|NA|NA|TRBJ1-1|12
CASSPRVLEAFF
TGTGCCAGCAGCCCCCGGGTGCTGGAAGCTTTCTTT
>TRBV11-3|NA|TRBD2|TRBJ2-3|19
CASSLASRLAGAATDTQYF
TGTGCCAGCAGCTTAGCTTCCCGACTAGCCGGGGCGGCCACAGATACGCAGTATTTT
>TRBV20-1|few|TRBD2|TRBJ2-1|15
CSASLTSGRSDEQFF
TGCAGTGCTTCCCTGACTAGCGGGAGGAGCGATGAGCAGTTCTTC
>TRBV24-1|many|NA|TRBJ2-1|13
CATSAIGSNEQFF
TGTGCCACCAGTGCAATAGGGAGCAATGAGCAGTTCTTC
>TRBV20-1|NA|TRBD1|TRBJ1-1|13
CSAREDRETEAFF
TGCAGTGCTAGAGAGGACAGGGAAACTGAAGCTTTCTTT
>TRBV6-1|NA|NA|TRBJ1-6|16
CASSYSEGRGGSPLHF
TGTGCCAGCAGTTACTCGGAGGGAAGGGGCGGATCACCCCTCCACTTT
>TRBV20-1|NA|NA|TRBJ1-5|14
CSPKGGVSNQPQHF
TGCAGTCCCAAGGGGGGAGTTAGCAATCAGCCCCAGCATTTT
>TRBV2|NA|NA|TRBJ2-7|14
CASIYTGPPYEQYF
TGTGCCAGCATCTATACCGGGCCTCCCTACGAGCAGTACTTC
>TRBV5-1|NA|NA|TRBJ1-2|12
CASSGRTDGYTF
TGCGCCAGCAGCGGCCGGACAGATGGCTACACCTTC
>TRBV20-1|NA|NA|TRBJ1-2|15
CSARDPADGLPGYTF
TGCAGTGCTAGAGACCCGGCGGACGGACTTCCTGGCTACACCTTC
>TRBV28|NA|TRBD2|TRBJ2-2|16
CASSSSAGRGTGELFF
TGTGCCAGCAGCTCTTCGGCCGGGAGGGGAACCGGGGAGCTGTTTTTT
>TRBV12-3/TRBV12-4|NA|NA|TRBJ1-1|13
CASSPGAHAEAFF
TGTGCCAGCAGTCCGGGGGCCCACGCTGAAGCTTTCTTT
>TRBV5-1|NA|NA|TRBJ2-3|15
CASSLYGPTPDTQYF
TGCGCCAGCAGCCTGTACGGACCAACCCCAGATACGCAGTATTTT
>TRBV12-3/TRBV12-4|few|NA|TRBJ1-3|12
CASSFLDGTIYF
TGTGCCAGCAGTTTCCTCGATGGCACCATATATTTT
>TRBV20-1|once|NA|TRBJ1-3|15
CSARGPQGEGNTIYF
TGCAGTGCTAGAGGTCCCCAGGGAGAGGGAAACACCATATATTTT
>TRBV6-6|once|TRBD1|TRBJ2-7|13
CAGKTTGVYEQYF
TGTGCCGGGAAGACGACAGGGGTCTACGAGCAGTACTTC
>TRBV7-2|NA|NA|TRBJ2-2|16
CASSLVAGTNTGELFF
TGTGCCAGCAGCTTAGTCGCAGGGACCAACACCGGGGAGCTGTTTTTT
>TRBV20-1|NA|TRBD2|TRBJ2-3|15
CSARDRGGSIDTQYF
TGCAGTGCTAGAGATCGGGGGGGGTCCATTGATACGCAGTATTTT
>TRBV7-8|NA|NA|TRBJ2-7|13
CASSSGARDEQYF
TGTGCCAGCAGCTCAGGGGCCCGGGACGAGCAGTACTTC